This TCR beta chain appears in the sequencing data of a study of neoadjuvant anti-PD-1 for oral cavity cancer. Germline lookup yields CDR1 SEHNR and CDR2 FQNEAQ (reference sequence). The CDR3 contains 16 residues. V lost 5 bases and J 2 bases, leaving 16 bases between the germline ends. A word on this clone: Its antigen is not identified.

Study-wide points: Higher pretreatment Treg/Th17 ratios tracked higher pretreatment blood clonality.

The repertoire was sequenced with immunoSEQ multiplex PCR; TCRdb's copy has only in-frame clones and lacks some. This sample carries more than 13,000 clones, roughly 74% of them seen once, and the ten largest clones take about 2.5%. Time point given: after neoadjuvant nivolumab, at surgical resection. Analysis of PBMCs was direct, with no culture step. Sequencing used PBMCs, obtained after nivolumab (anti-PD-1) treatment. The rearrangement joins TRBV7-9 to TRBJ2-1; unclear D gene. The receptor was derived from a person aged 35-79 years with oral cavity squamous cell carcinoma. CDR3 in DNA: TGTGCCAGCAGCGGCTCCCCGGACCAGACCTACAATGAGCAGTTCTTC. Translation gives CASSGSPDQTYNEQFF.